This T cell receptor beta chain is from a study of blood T cell repertoires in COVID-19. About the research overall: Sites in the United States, Italy and Spain provided acute and convalescent COVID-19 samples.

How the authors handled the data: It was from reference gene primer amplification that nucleated cell counts were estimated. Sequencing used immunoSEQ multiplex PCR; TCRdb keeps in-frame clones, though not all of them. Clone size and the V and J calls come from that table; the DNA yielded D and trimming. The sample consists of about 250,000 clones, 70% to 90% of them appearing once. The TCR comes from a man aged 18 to 30 with active or convalescent COVID-19. Sequenced input: peripheral blood.

Written as DNA, the CDR3 is TGTGCCAGCAGCTTCGGTGGGGGCCGGGATGAGCAGTTCTTC. Its translation: CASSFGGGRDEQFF. The genes are TRBV5-6 and TRBJ2-1, with D possibly being TRBD1 (6 bases). CDR1 is SGHDT, CDR2 YYEEEE, per germline. This CDR3 has 14 residues. V shed 2 bases and J shed 8 bases, with 14 bases lying between them.